These T cell receptor beta chains were read from a single sample in a study of blood T cell repertoires in COVID-19. TCRdb keeps only in-frame clones here, not all; method: immunoSEQ multiplex PCR. The table lists about 240,000 clones, approximately 90% of them singletons, with around 7.2% in the top ten. The sequenced material came from peripheral blood. The receptors stem from a man aged 55 to 70 who had recovered from COVID-19. Each CDR3 is given with its conserved first and last residue. Fields, in order: D gene, clone size, J gene, V gene, CDR3 protein, CDR3 DNA. D genes are given only for firm matches. Not every row has a clone size; where given, it reads once, few, many or a size class.

>TRBD1|-|TRBJ2-5|TRBV30
CARRQGGSETQYF
TGTGCCCGACGACAGGGCGGTTCAGAGACCCAGTACTTC
>TRBD2|-|TRBJ2-1|TRBV4-1
CASSQETLAGGPGYNEQFF
TGCGCCAGCAGCCAAGAAACACTAGCGGGGGGTCCTGGGTACAATGAGCAGTTCTTC
>TRBD2|-|TRBJ2-1|TRBV5-4
CASSPGTSLREQFF
TGTGCCAGCAGCCCCGGGACTAGTCTACGTGAGCAGTTCTTC
>-|-|TRBJ1-3|TRBV3-1/TRBV3-2
CASKSGNTIYF
TGTGCCAGCAAGAGTGGAAACACCATATATTTT
>TRBD1|once|TRBJ1-2|TRBV7-2
CASSSRQGAIYTF
TGTGCCAGCAGCTCACGACAGGGGGCCATTTACACCTTC
>-|-|TRBJ2-7|TRBV30
CACLGQHNYEQYF
TGTGCCTGCCTGGGACAACACAACTACGAGCAGTACTTC
>TRBD1|-|TRBJ1-2|TRBV20-1
CSATTGDGYTF
TGCAGTGCTACGACAGGGGATGGCTACACCTTC
>TRBD2|-|TRBJ2-3|TRBV5-5
CASSPNSGLAGGVTDTQYF
TGTGCCAGCAGCCCGAATTCGGGACTAGCGGGGGGTGTCACAGATACGCAGTATTTT
>TRBD1|once|TRBJ1-4|TRBV7-9
CASSLPGTGPREKLFF
TGTGCCAGCAGCTTACCCGGGACAGGCCCGAGGGAAAAACTGTTTTTT
>-|once|TRBJ1-6|TRBV19
CASRRGGSYNSPLHF
TGTGCCAGTAGAAGGGGGGGCTCCTATAATTCACCCCTCCACTTT
>-|-|TRBJ2-3|TRBV28
CASSLGGAGTDTQYF
TGTGCCAGCAGTTTAGGCGGGGCGGGCACAGATACGCAGTATTTT
>TRBD1|-|TRBJ2-1|TRBV12-3/TRBV12-4
CASSLVTGGKQFF
TGTGCCAGCAGTTTGGTGACAGGGGGCAAGCAGTTCTTC
>-|-|TRBJ2-3|TRBV5-1
CASSPGSRGLTDTQYF
TGCGCCAGCAGCCCGGGGTCCCGAGGGCTCACAGATACGCAGTATTTT
>-|-|TRBJ2-5|TRBV3-1/TRBV3-2
CASSQGLGSGQETQYF
TGTGCCAGCAGCCAAGGACTGGGGAGCGGCCAAGAGACCCAGTACTTC
>-|-|TRBJ2-7|TRBV28
CASSFPGVTYEQYF
TGTGCCAGCAGTTTCCCAGGGGTAACCTACGAGCAGTACTTC
>TRBD1|-|TRBJ1-1|TRBV6-5
CASSREQGITEAFF
TGTGCCAGCAGCAGGGAACAGGGGATCACTGAAGCTTTCTTT
>TRBD1|few|TRBJ2-3|TRBV10-3
CAISESARDRASTDTQYF
TGTGCCATCAGTGAGTCGGCCCGGGACAGGGCTAGCACAGATACGCAGTATTTT
>TRBD1|-|TRBJ1-2|TRBV24-1
CATSSRDSYGYTF
TGTGCCACCAGCAGCAGGGACAGCTATGGCTACACCTTC
>-|-|TRBJ2-3|TRBV30
CAWSVLTNTQYF
TGTGCCTGGAGTGTACTAACTAATACGCAGTATTTT
>TRBD1|once|TRBJ1-1|TRBV6-5
CASRGTGRVGTEAFF
TGTGCCAGCAGGGGGACAGGGAGGGTTGGTACTGAAGCTTTCTTT
>-|-|TRBJ2-5|TRBV5-5
CASSRLEQETQYF
TGTGCCAGCAGTCGGCTAGAGCAAGAGACCCAGTACTTC
>-|-|TRBJ2-3|TRBV30
CAWSLGAADTQYF
TGTGCCTGGAGTTTAGGAGCGGCAGATACGCAGTATTTT
>TRBD1|once|TRBJ2-2|TRBV12-5
CASGLTTGRIPGSPGTGELFF
TGTGCTAGTGGTTTGACGACAGGGCGCATACCGGGCAGTCCGGGGACCGGGGAGCTGTTTTTT